A single sample is the source of the 20 T cell receptor beta chains below, sequenced in a study of blood T cell repertoires in COVID-19. Profiled with immunoSEQ multiplex PCR; TCRdb holds only in-frame clones, not every one. The data hold around 250,000 clones, with around 80% observed a single time. The material sequenced was peripheral blood. These receptor sequences come from a woman under 30 with acute or convalescent COVID-19.

This clone showed up just a few times. J is TRBJ1-1 and V is TRBV28; D is ambiguous. The CDR3 is made up of 14 amino acids. Germline V gene lookup returns CDR1 MDHEN and CDR2 SYDVKM. Trimming pared 3 bases from V and 0 bases from J, leaving 8 bases between. The CDR3 here is CASSLGFMNTEAFF. CDR3 nucleotides: TGTGCCAGCAGTTTGGGCTTCATGAACACTGAAGCTTTCTTT.

The rearrangement links TRBV27 to TRBJ2-7; 8 nucleotides agree with TRBD1. After removal of 5 bases from V and 5 bases from J, the junction contained 8 bases not matched to a gene. The V gene's germline CDR1 is MNHEY and CDR2 SMNVEV (reference sequence). This CDR3 contains 14 residues. The CDR3 nucleotides read TGTGCCAGCAGTCTAGGATCGACAGGGGACGAGCAGTACTTC. This codes for CASSLGSTGDEQYF.

CDR3 bases: TGTGCCAGCAGCTCAGGGGCGGTTGTGGAAGAAAAACTGTTTTTT. It translates to CASSSGAVVEEKLFF. The chain has TRBV7-9 and TRBJ1-4, with D perhaps TRBD1 (6 bases). CDR3 length equals 15 residues. From germline, CDR1 is SEHNR and CDR2 FQNEAQ (reference sequence). The germline V and J ends were trimmed by 4 bases and 8 bases, with 17 bases remaining between them. Based on the CDR3 plus reference TRBV7-9 and TRBJ1-4, the full variable domain is DTGVSQNPRHKITKRGQNVTFRCDPISEHNRLYWYRQTLGQGPEFLTYFQNEAQLEKSRLLSDRFSAERPKGSFSTLEIQRTEQGDSAMYLCASSSGAVVEEKLFFGSGTQLSVL.

At least ten counts were recorded for this clone. The same CDR3 arises from other DNA sequences in this sample as well. The gene calls are TRBV2 and TRBJ1-1, with 7 bases identical to TRBD1. The germline V gene encodes CDR1 SNHLY and CDR2 FYNNEI. The CDR3 totals 13 residues. Losses at the gene ends were 4 bases for V and 1 base for J; bases not matched to a gene: 0. The CDR3 nucleotides read TGTGCCAGCAGTGGACAGGGGAACACTGAAGCTTTCTTT. This translates into CASSGQGNTEAFF.

This clone was observed a few times. The V call is TRBV4-3, the J call TRBJ1-3; D is unresolved. Trimming removed 0 bases at V and 4 bases at J, with 13 bases between. Germline lookup yields CDR1 LGHNA and CDR2 YSLEER. This CDR3 is built from 16 residues. This CDR3 reads CASSQDRTVLGNTIYF. CDR3 DNA sequence: TGCGCCAGCAGCCAAGATCGAACAGTCTTAGGAAACACCATATATTTT.

The chain recombines TRBV27 with TRBJ1-5, with a weak D call TRBD1 (5 bases). V shed 1 base and J shed 1 base, with 11 bases lying between them. The germline V gene has CDR1 MNHEY and CDR2 SMNVEV (reference sequence). The CDR3 is 16 residues long. Here the CDR3 DNA reads TGTGCCAGCAGTTTATTCGGGGGATTCAGCAATCAGCCCCAGCATTTT. It codes for CASSLFGGFSNQPQHF.

The J gene is TRBJ1-2, the V gene TRBV4-3, with D possibly TRBD1 on 5 matching bases. The CDR3 sequence is 17 residues long. Germline CDR1 and CDR2: LGHNA and YSLEER. V gave up 0 bases and J gave up 7 bases, with 21 bases separating them. In DNA form, the CDR3 reads TGCGCCAGCAGCCAAGATCTCGGGAGGGGCAGGCCCCCTGGCTACACCTTC. It specifies CASSQDLGRGRPPGYTF.

J is TRBJ1-1 and V is TRBV21-1. TRBV21-1 is noted as a pseudogene. The CDR3 covers 16 residues. The CDR3 region has the DNA TGTGCCAGCAGCAAAGATAGGCGGGGGGCGGACACTGAAGCTTTCTTT. Translation gives CASSKDRRGADTEAFF.

The V and J genes are TRBV29-1 and TRBJ1-1; 12 bases align to TRBD1. From germline, CDR1 is SQVTM and CDR2 ANQGSEA. V lost 6 bases to trimming and J lost 11 bases; unmatched junction nucleotides: 10. This CDR3 has 13 amino acids. The CDR3 here is CSVVGQGAFGAFF. For the CDR3, the DNA is TGCAGCGTCGTGGGACAGGGGGCGTTCGGTGCTTTCTTT.

This chain links TRBV30 with TRBJ1-1; D unclear. The germline V gene has CDR1 GTSNPN and CDR2 SVGIG (reference sequence). This CDR3 has 16 amino acids. The V and J ends lost 0 bases and 2 bases respectively, with 16 bases between them. In DNA form, the CDR3 reads TGTGCCTGGAGTGTACTGTCGGGGAGGACTAACACTGAAGCTTTCTTT. This encodes CAWSVLSGRTNTEAFF.

This clone appeared many times. This sequence joins TRBV2 and TRBJ1-1; 8 bases map to TRBD1. The germline V gene has CDR1 SNHLY and CDR2 FYNNEI. J was trimmed by 4 bases and V by 6 bases; bases with no gene match: 7. This CDR3 comprises 14 residues. The CDR3 DNA reads as TGTGCCAGCAGACGGACAGGGTGGAGCACTGAAGCTTTCTTT. Translating gives CASRRTGWSTEAFF.

The chain links TRBV5-4 to TRBJ1-2; D is unresolved. Trimming shortened V by 1 base and J by 6 bases, and 19 bases separated the two germline ends. Germline loops: CDR1 SGHNT, CDR2 YYREEE (reference sequence). The CDR3 is 16 residues long. The CDR3 region is CASSLIPTWERDGYTF. The CDR3 DNA is TGTGCCAGCAGCTTGATCCCGACTTGGGAGAGGGATGGCTACACCTTC.

The gene calls are TRBV6-2 or TRBV6-3 and TRBJ2-2; D is unclear. Per germline, CDR1 MNHEY and CDR2 SVGEGT. V was cut by 4 bases and J by 1 base, with 7 bases left in between. The CDR3 covers 14 residues. CDR3 DNA sequence: TGTGCCAGCAGTTTCGTCGGGAACACCGGGGAGCTGTTTTTT. It codes for CASSFVGNTGELFF.

This clone was picked up a small number of times. V and J are TRBV9 and TRBJ2-1, with 12 bases identical to TRBD2. Germline V lookup: CDR1 SGDLS, CDR2 YYNGEE. V shed 4 bases, J shed 5 bases, and the junction held 1 base outside the gene matches. The CDR3 is 14 residues long. CDR3 loop: CASSRTSGNNEQFF. CDR3 nucleotides: TGTGCCAGCAGCAGGACTAGCGGGAACAATGAGCAGTTCTTC.

With respect to this clone: Other DNA sequences within the sample encode an identical CDR3. The V call is TRBV6-5, the J call TRBJ1-5; possibly TRBD1 for D (5 bases). V lost 5 bases and J 4 bases, leaving 15 bases between the germline ends. This CDR3 has 15 residues. CDR1 is MNHEY and CDR2 is SVGAGI in the germline V gene. The CDR3 loop reads CASSPRGRGNQPQHF. The CDR3 nucleotides are TGTGCCAGCAGTCCCCGGGGCCGGGGGAATCAGCCCCAGCATTTT.

The rearrangement uses TRBV4-1 and TRBJ2-7, with a tentative D call TRBD2 (6 bases). Germline V lookup: CDR1 MGHRA, CDR2 YSYEKL. The ends were cut back, 1 base at V and 3 bases at J, with 10 bases in the middle. This CDR3 has 14 amino acids. CDR3 nucleotides: TGCGCCAGCAGCCAAGGTCAGGAGGGCTACGAGCAGTACTTC. As protein: CASSQGQEGYEQYF.

The rearrangement links TRBV18 to TRBJ2-2; 11 bases map to TRBD2. The CDR3 is 16 residues long. V trimming: 5 bases; J trimming: 2 bases; junction bases outside the gene matches: 4. Germline lookup yields CDR1 KGHSH and CDR2 LQKENI. The CDR3 DNA reads TGTGCCAGCTCATCGGGACTAGCGGTAAACACCGGGGAGCTGTTTTTT. Amino acids: CASSSGLAVNTGELFF.

This sequence joins TRBV27 and TRBJ1-1; D might be TRBD1 (6 bases). CDR3 length: 14 residues. CDR1 and CDR2 from the germline V gene are MNHEY and SMNVEV (reference sequence). Trimming pared 3 bases from V and 5 bases from J, leaving 13 bases between. The CDR3: CASSFKPGVTEAFF. The CDR3 DNA sequence: TGTGCCAGCAGTTTTAAGCCAGGGGTTACTGAAGCTTTCTTT.

The genes are TRBV14 and TRBJ2-7; D gene unclear. The germline V gene has CDR1 SGHDN and CDR2 FVKESK. Between the trimmed V and J ends, which lost 3 bases and 9 bases, there was a span of 15 bases. The CDR3 length is 13 residues. The DNA for the CDR3 is TGTGCCAGCAGCCAGCTAACCCTATTTCGGCAGTACTTC. Translated, it gives CASSQLTLFRQYF.

The chain's CDR3 is CASSFTGYAEAFF. CDR3 DNA sequence: TGTGCCAGCAGTTTCACGGGTTATGCTGAAGCTTTCTTT. The chain links TRBV12-3 or TRBV12-4 to TRBJ1-1; D is unclear. This CDR3 contains 13 residues. Trimming removed 3 bases from V and 6 bases from J, with 11 bases in between.